The 3 T cell receptor beta chains presented below share a single source sample, sequenced in a study of T cell responses to AZD1222 COVID-19 vaccine. Generated by immunoSEQ multiplex PCR, the TCRdb table keeps only in-frame clones and is missing some. Here the sample spans some 130,000 clones, 93% being singletons. Sequencing was performed on peripheral blood, taken on day 0 of AZD1222 vaccination. The receptors here all came from an adult in good health.

As for this clone: The junction departs from germline at one end; a sequencing error may be responsible. The rearrangement uses TRBV11-2 and TRBJ2-5, with D perhaps TRBD1 or TRBD2 (5 bases each). Germline values: CDR1 SGHAT, CDR2 FQNNGV. The CDR3 length is 15 residues. The CDR3 bases are TGTGCCAGCACCTTATCTGGGACCCAGGGCAGGACCCAGTACTTC. Protein: CASTLSGTQGRTQYF.

The rearrangement links TRBV19 to TRBJ1-2; 8 bases are shared with TRBD1. After removal of 7 bases from V and 2 bases from J, the junction contained 6 bases not matched to a gene. CDR3 length: 14 amino acids. Germline-derived CDR1 and CDR2 are LNHDA and SQIVND (reference sequence). The CDR3 sequence: CASTARTGNYGYTF. CDR3 in DNA: TGTGCCAGTACCGCCCGGACAGGGAACTATGGCTACACCTTC.

V usage is TRBV6-5 and J usage is TRBJ1-2; no clear D gene. This CDR3 comprises 15 residues. Germline V gives CDR1 MNHEY, CDR2 SVGAGI. V shed 0 bases and J shed 4 bases, with 12 bases lying between them. The CDR3 DNA sequence: TGTGCCAGCAGTTACTCGAGGGCAGGAGCCTATGGCTACACCTTC. This codes for CASSYSRAGAYGYTF.